Presented here are 13 T cell receptor beta chains from one specimen sequenced in a study of CD8 T cells in ankylosing spondylitis. From the 5' RACE reads, TCRdb called clonotypes with MiXCR, one entry per CDR3 protein. The table lists some 130,000 distinct CDR3 sequences, roughly 15% of them singletons. Sequencing was carried out using blood, either unsorted or a sorted T cell fraction (not recorded which). The receptors derive from a female donor with ankylosing spondylitis or in good health (not recorded which).

This sequence joins TRBV4-2 and TRBJ2-3; D call uncertain. Germline lookup yields CDR1 LGHNA and CDR2 YNFKEQ. V lost 4 bases and J 2 bases, leaving 13 bases between the germline ends. The CDR3 has 15 residues. CDR3 nucleotide sequence: TGTGCCAGCAGCCGGGCCCTCCTCTCCACAGATACGCAGTATTTT. It translates to CASSRALLSTDTQYF.

The sample holds a few counts of this clonotype. J is TRBJ1-4 and V is TRBV4-2; D unresolved. V shed 0 bases and J shed 3 bases, with 17 bases lying between them. The CDR3 covers 18 residues. Per germline, CDR1 LGHNA and CDR2 YNFKEQ. The CDR3 DNA follows: TGTGCCAGCAGCCAAGATAGGCCCCTACAGACTGCTAATGAAAAACTGTTTTTT. Amino acids: CASSQDRPLQTANEKLFF.

This rearrangement joins TRBV7-9 to TRBJ1-1; 8 nucleotides line up with TRBD1. After removal of 5 bases from V and 0 bases from J, the junction contained 5 bases not matched to a gene. The CDR3 has 15 amino acids. Per the germline V gene, CDR1 is SEHNR and CDR2 is FQNEAQ (reference sequence). The CDR3 DNA is TGTGCCAGCAGCGGGCGGACAGGGTTGAACACTGAAGCTTTCTTT. Its protein is CASSGRTGLNTEAFF.

The CDR3 is CATSRSRTSGGEKTQYF. CDR3 bases: TGTGCCACCAGCAGATCCCGAACTAGCGGGGGTGAAAAGACCCAGTACTTC. The chain carries TRBV15 and TRBJ2-5, with TRBD2 matching 11 bases. The length of the CDR3 is 17 residues. V was pared by 2 bases and J by 6 bases, with 11 bases of the junction left unmatched. Germline values: CDR1 LNHNV, CDR2 YYDKDF (reference sequence).

Regarding this clonotype: A much bigger clone sits one base away, suggesting this may be a read error. The chain links TRBV15 to TRBJ1-6, with TRBD1 identical over 7 bases. CDR1 is LNHNV, CDR2 YYDKDF, per germline (reference sequence). This CDR3 has 15 amino acids. CDR3 sequence (DNA): TGTGTCACCAGCAGAGACCGGGACAGTTGGATACCCCTCCACTTT. Residues: CVTSRDRDSWIPLHF.

There are a few counts of this clonotype. The chain combines TRBV6-1 with TRBJ2-2; 7 nucleotides match TRBD1. Germline V lookup: CDR1 MNHNS, CDR2 SASEGT. The V and J ends lost 8 bases and 7 bases, in that order; junction bases with no gene match: 13. The CDR3 totals 15 residues. The CDR3 loop is CASPMGTVDNGELFF. The CDR3 nucleotides read TGTGCCAGCCCTATGGGGACAGTCGACAACGGGGAGCTGTTTTTT.

This clonotype was detected many times. This chain links TRBV11-2 with TRBJ2-7, with 10 bases lining up with TRBD2. Germline V lookup: CDR1 SGHAT, CDR2 FQNNGV. Trimming cost V 0 bases and J 4 bases; bases outside gene matches: 3. CDR3 length: 15 amino acids. CDR3 sequence (DNA): TGTGCCAGCAGCTTAGATCTGACTAGCGGGTACGAGCAGTACTTC. Protein sequence: CASSLDLTSGYEQYF.

There are many counts of this clonotype. The chain joins TRBV5-1 to TRBJ2-3; D uncertain. CDR3 size: 16 residues. Germline assignment: CDR1 SGHRS and CDR2 YFSETQ. Trimming removed 4 bases at V and 2 bases at J, with 17 bases between. CDR3 in DNA: TGCGCCAGCAGCGCCGCTTACAGTGAGGTCACAGATACGCAGTATTTT. Residues: CASSAAYSEVTDTQYF.

In this sample, this clonotype turned up many times. This chain joins TRBV28 and TRBJ2-7; D possibly uses TRBD1 or TRBD2 (5 bases each). V shed 5 bases and J shed 0 bases, with 17 bases lying between them. The CDR3 runs to 16 residues. Germline V CDR1 and CDR2: MDHEN, SYDVKM. The DNA for the CDR3 is TGTGCCAGCAGTAACGCCGGGACCCGATACTCCTACGAGCAGTACTTC. It translates to CASSNAGTRYSYEQYF.

This clonotype was counted between two and nine times. The CDR3 nucleotides read TGTGCCAGCCGCCCCTTACCGGGCGGAAACACCATATATTTT. It specifies CASRPLPGGNTIYF. V is TRBV5-5 and J is TRBJ1-3; no clear D. Germline V gene sequence: CDR1 SGHKS, CDR2 YYEKEE (reference sequence). V lost 7 bases to trimming and J lost 4 bases, with 15 bases between them. The CDR3 covers 14 residues.

In its sample, this clonotype was seen many times. The rearrangement joins TRBV20-1 to TRBJ2-7, with D possibly TRBD1 on 6 matching bases. This CDR3 has 14 amino acids. CDR1 is DFQATT, CDR2 SNEGSKA, per germline (reference sequence). The V end lost 4 bases, the J end lost 5 bases, and 18 bases lay between the germline ends. The CDR3 DNA sequence: TGCAGTGCTACCCCGGGCAGGGGACGCCACGAGCAGTACTTC. Translation gives CSATPGRGRHEQYF.

This clonotype was found many times. The CDR3 loop reads CASSSATTSRGEQFF. DNA of the CDR3: TGCGCCAGCAGCTCGGCCACGACTAGCAGGGGTGAGCAGTTCTTC. This sequence joins TRBV5-1 and TRBJ2-1; TRBD2 might be the D (7 bases). CDR1 and CDR2 (germline): SGHRS, YFSETQ. This CDR3 region has 15 residues. Trimming removed 3 bases from V and 9 bases from J, with 19 bases in between.

This clonotype was observed at least ten times. This chain connects TRBV29-1 to TRBJ2-1; TRBD2 aligns across 9 bases. Germline trimming cut 1 base from V and 8 bases from J; bases unmatched to any gene: 12. CDR3 size: 16 residues. The germline gives CDR1 SQVTM, CDR2 ANQGSEA. The CDR3 coding sequence is TGCAGCGTTGAAGGACCTAGAGCGGGAGGTAGCCATGAGCAGTTCTTC. Translation: CSVEGPRAGGSHEQFF.